The 4 T cell receptor beta chains below all came from one sample that was sequenced in a study of OX40 agonist ivuxolimab in advanced cancers. Sequencing was performed with immunoSEQ multiplex PCR; in TCRdb, only in-frame clones are kept and a portion is missing. There are 30,000 to 35,000 clones in the sample; around four fifths occur only once, and less than 15% lies in the top ten. The specimen was CD4+ or CD8+ T cells sorted from blood, collected in a trial of the OX40 agonist ivuxolimab. The receptors were sampled from an adult with an advanced solid tumor such as melanoma, head and neck, liver or kidney cancer.

This chain joins TRBV5-4 and TRBJ1-4, with D tentatively TRBD1 (6 bases). Trimming stripped 0 bases from V and 6 bases from J, with 12 bases between. CDR3 length: 15 residues. Germline values: CDR1 SGHNT, CDR2 YYREEE (reference sequence). The DNA of the CDR3 is TGTGCCAGCAGCTTGGAGGGCAGGGGAGATGAAAAACTGTTTTTT. It yields the protein CASSLEGRGDEKLFF.

The chain employs TRBV6-6 and TRBJ1-2; TRBD1 matches at 8 bases. Unmatched junction bases numbered 0, after V lost 5 bases and J lost 4 bases. The CDR3 consists of 12 residues. Germline assignment: CDR1 MNHNY and CDR2 SVGAGI (reference sequence). CDR3 DNA: TGTGCCAGCAGTGACAGGGGCTATGGCTACACCTTC. Amino acid sequence: CASSDRGYGYTF.

The genes are TRBV28 and TRBJ1-4; TRBD1 is a possible D gene (5 bases). This CDR3 has 14 residues. V lost 2 bases to trimming and J lost 7 bases, with 11 bases between them. The V gene's germline CDR1 is MDHEN and CDR2 SYDVKM. The CDR3 here is CASSLVDNPEKLFF. The DNA for the CDR3 is TGTGCCAGCAGTTTAGTGGACAACCCTGAAAAACTGTTTTTT.

J is TRBJ2-1 and V is TRBV15; 7 positions agree with TRBD2. Germline CDR1 is LNHNV and CDR2 is YYDKDF (reference sequence). Trimming at V came to 0 bases and at J to 3 bases, leaving 5 bases not matched to a gene. This CDR3 spans 16 amino acids. In nucleotides, the CDR3 is TGTGCCACCAGCAGAGATGTTAGCGGGTTCTACAATGAGCAGTTCTTC. This translates into CATSRDVSGFYNEQFF.